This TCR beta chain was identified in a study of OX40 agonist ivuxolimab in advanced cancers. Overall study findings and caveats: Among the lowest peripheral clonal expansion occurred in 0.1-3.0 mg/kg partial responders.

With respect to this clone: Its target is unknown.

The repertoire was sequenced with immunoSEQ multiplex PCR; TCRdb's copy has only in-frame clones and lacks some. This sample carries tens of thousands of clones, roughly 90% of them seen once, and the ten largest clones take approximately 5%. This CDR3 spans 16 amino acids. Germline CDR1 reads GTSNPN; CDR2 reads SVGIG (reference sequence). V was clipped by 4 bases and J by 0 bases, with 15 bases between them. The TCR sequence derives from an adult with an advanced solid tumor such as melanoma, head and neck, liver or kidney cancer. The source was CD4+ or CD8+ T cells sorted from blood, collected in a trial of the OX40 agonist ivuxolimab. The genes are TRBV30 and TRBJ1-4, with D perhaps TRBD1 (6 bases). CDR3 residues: CAWTQRGGATNEKLFF. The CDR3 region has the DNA TGTGCCTGGACCCAAAGGGGGGGGGCAACTAATGAAAAACTGTTTTTT.